This TCR beta chain was identified in a study of OX40 agonist ivuxolimab in advanced cancers. About the investigation overall: The costimulatory receptor OX40 (CD134) was targeted by ivuxolimab, a fully human IgG2 agonistic monoclonal antibody. The purpose of peripheral TCRbeta sequencing was to test whether ivuxolimab changed TCR sequence diversity and led to clonal T-cell expansion. Prior anti-PD-1, anti-PD-L1 or anti-CTLA-4 therapy was permitted, and checkpoint inhibitors had been received by about two fifths of dose-escalation patients. Partial responses were achieved by three dose-escalation patients, of whom one had hepatocellular carcinoma and two had cutaneous melanoma. The paper reports the monotherapy dose-escalation portion (N of about 47 patients) of the phase I ivuxolimab trial. The dose-escalation cohort was around 84% male with a mean age of approximately 60 years, ranging from roughly 23 to 79. Of the approximately 54 dose-escalation patients, hepatocellular carcinoma was present in 19, melanoma in roughly 15, renal cell carcinoma in 9 and head and neck cancer in 9. Intravenous ivuxolimab was administered to patients every 2 weeks at six dose levels: 0.01, 0.1, 0.3, 1.5, 3 and 10 mg/kg. General conclusions and limits of the study: At doses of 0.1 to 3.0 mg/kg, clonal expansion of both CD4+ and CD8+ T cells in blood was seen between baseline and week 6. After ivuxolimab, CD8+ T cells had more expanded clones than CD4+ T cells on average. In the 0.1-3.0 mg/kg groups, partial responders were among the patients with the lowest normalized peripheral clonal expansion, particularly in CD8+ T cells. Which antigens the clonally expanded peripheral T cells were specific for was not determined. Low levels of normalized T-cell clonal expansion were also seen in some patients who did not respond.

V and J lose 1 base and 0 bases, and a span of 13 bases separates them. Measured from the cysteine to the phenylalanine, the CDR3 is 17 residues long. The retained sequence is limited to the CDR3, 51 bases, with the frame set at the first base. The CDR1 and CDR2 encoded by the germline V gene are SGHAT and FQNNGV. For sequencing of the TCRbeta CDR3 region, genomic DNA was extracted from the sorted cells. The immunoSEQ Assay was used to sequence the TCRbeta CDR3 regions. TCRdb stores this immuneACCESS table with in-frame sequences only. Part of the clones is absent; in the studies checked, under half of the shortfall reflects unresolved V genes, and no reason is known for the rest. A total of around 72,000 clones appear in this sample, around 83% of them only once. The ten largest account for about 0.4% of the sample. The trial excluded patients who had a history of autoimmune disease or who were on systemic immunosuppression. Peripheral blood for TCR sequencing was drawn from every dose cohort at baseline, at cycle 4 day 1 and at cycle 7 day 1. Samples were obtained from an open-label, multicenter, first-in-human phase I dose-escalation trial of ivuxolimab. Adults with locally advanced or metastatic melanoma, renal cell carcinoma, hepatocellular carcinoma or head and neck squamous cell carcinoma were enrolled in the trial. Before TCR sequencing, CD4+ T cells and CD8+ T cells from peripheral blood were sorted into separate populations.

Comments on this clone: Its antigen is unknown. Within one base of it there is no much larger clone, and no base qualities were kept.

Sequencing used CD4+ or CD8+ T cells sorted from blood, obtained in a trial of the OX40 agonist ivuxolimab. The rearranged chain carries TRBV11-2 and TRBJ1-3, with the D gene uncertain. The TCR was taken from an adult with an advanced solid tumor such as melanoma, head and neck, liver or kidney cancer. The DNA sequence reads TGTGCCAGCAGCTTAGTGGGGAGTGCCAGCTCTGGAAACACCATATATTTT. It specifies CASSLVGSASSGNTIYF. Reference TRBV11-2 and TRBJ1-3 genes cover what lies past the CDR3, so the full variable domain is EAGVAQSPRYKIIEKRQSVAFWCNPISGHATLYWYQQILGQGPKLLIQFQNNGVVDDSQLPKDRFSAERLKGVDSTLKIQPAKLEDSAVYLCASSLVGSASSGNTIYFGEGSWLTVV.